These T cell receptor beta chains were read from a single sample in a study of cytomegalovirus exposure and HLA in healthy donors. The method was immunoSEQ multiplex PCR; TCRdb's version includes in-frame clones alone and lacks a portion of them. The listing contains about 140,000 clones. Sequenced material: PBMCs. These receptors all come from a man aged 40-50 years in good health and CMV-seronegative. Each CDR3 is given with its conserved first and last residue. D genes are given only for firm matches.

D gene	V gene	J gene	CDR3 protein	CDR3 DNA
TRBD2	TRBV7-2	TRBJ2-7	CASSLASNLAGASRHEQYF	TGTGCCAGCAGCTTAGCCTCTAATCTAGCGGGGGCCAGCCGTCACGAGCAGTACTTC
.	TRBV6-5	TRBJ2-7	CASSFTGSGAYEQYF	TGTGCCAGCAGCTTCACAGGGTCAGGGGCCTACGAGCAGTACTTC
.	TRBV2	TRBJ2-1	CASTKDGTLASFF	TGTGCCAGCACCAAGGACGGGACTCTGGCTTCGTTCTTC
TRBD1	TRBV2	TRBJ1-2	CASSQDRALNYGYTF	TGTGCCAGCAGCCAAGACAGGGCCCTTAACTATGGCTACACCTTC
.	TRBV11-2	TRBJ1-1	CASSTGSMNTEAFF	TGTGCCAGCAGCACCGGGAGTATGAACACTGAAGCTTTCTTT
.	TRBV2	TRBJ2-1	CASSVRLEDNEQFF	TGTGCCAGCAGTGTAAGACTAGAGGACAATGAGCAGTTCTTC
.	TRBV5-8	TRBJ2-7	CASSLAGLNYEQYF	TGTGCCAGCAGCTTGGCCGGGTTGAACTACGAGCAGTACTTC
TRBD1	TRBV2	TRBJ1-5	CASRDRGVGNQPQHF	TGTGCCAGCAGGGACAGGGGAGTTGGCAATCAGCCCCAGCATTTT
TRBD1	TRBV5-1	TRBJ2-3	CASSLEGQLSTDTQYF	TGCGCCAGCAGCTTGGAGGGACAGCTGAGCACAGATACGCAGTATTTT
TRBD2	TRBV18	TRBJ2-5	CASSAPGGPETQYF	TGTGCCAGCTCAGCCCCGGGGGGGCCGGAGACCCAGTACTTC
TRBD2	TRBV7-2	TRBJ2-7	CASSYKGTSAGGNAYEQYF	TGTGCCAGCAGCTATAAGGGGACTAGCGCGGGAGGTAACGCCTACGAGCAGTACTTC
.	TRBV19	TRBJ1-6	CASSDRSYNSPLHF	TGTGCCAGTAGCGACAGGTCCTATAATTCACCCCTCCACTTT
.	TRBV5-1	TRBJ2-7	CASSRDSIYEQYF	TGCGCCAGCAGCCGGGACTCTATCTACGAGCAGTACTTC
TRBD1	TRBV11-1	TRBJ2-2	CASSLSIGNRDRGTGELFF	TGTGCCAGCAGCCTTAGTATAGGAAACCGGGACAGGGGGACCGGGGAGCTGTTTTTT
.	TRBV5-1	TRBJ1-5	CASSLTGAHQPQHF	TGCGCCAGCAGCTTGACGGGAGCCCATCAGCCCCAGCATTTT
.	TRBV29-1	TRBJ2-7	CSVPKLTGVGEQYF	TGCAGCGTCCCGAAACTTACGGGGGTCGGGGAGCAGTACTTC
TRBD1	TRBV19	TRBJ2-7	CASSMGQAFSYEQYF	TGTGCCAGTAGTATGGGACAGGCCTTCTCCTACGAGCAGTACTTC
.	TRBV2	TRBJ2-1	CASSTYNEQFF	TGTGCCAGCAGCACTTACAATGAGCAGTTCTTC
TRBD2	TRBV10-2	TRBJ2-3	CASSEAGVQDTQYF	TGCGCCAGCAGTGAAGCGGGGGTCCAGGATACGCAGTATTTT
.	TRBV28	TRBJ1-5	CASSPRTFSEGQPQHF	TGTGCCAGCAGTCCGCGGACCTTTTCGGAGGGGCAGCCCCAGCATTTT
.	TRBV7-2	TRBJ2-5	CASSPLLETQYF	TGTGCCAGCAGCCCTCTCCTAGAGACCCAGTACTTC
.	TRBV12-5	TRBJ2-7	CASGSAGQAYEQYF	TGTGCTAGTGGTTCGGCCGGTCAGGCCTACGAGCAGTACTTC
TRBD1	TRBV6-1	TRBJ2-7	CASSDATGGYYEQYF	TGTGCCAGCAGTGATGCGACAGGGGGCTACTACGAGCAGTACTTC
.	TRBV7-2	TRBJ1-5	CASSLGPTGRGNQPQHF	TGTGCCAGCAGCTTAGGCCCTACAGGCAGAGGCAATCAGCCCCAGCATTTT
.	TRBV9	TRBJ2-5	CASSAEQEPQETQYF	TGTGCCAGCAGCGCCGAACAGGAACCTCAAGAGACCCAGTACTTC